The sequence of this T cell receptor beta chain was determined in a study of T cell repertoires in aging, cancer and after chemotherapy. TCR beta rearrangements were amplified from peripheral blood genomic DNA. V lost 5 bases to trimming and J lost 0 bases, with 17 bases between them. Per the germline V gene, CDR1 is SGHAT and CDR2 is FQNNGV. This CDR3 contains 17 residues. Rearranged V-D-J TRB sequences were amplified with a mixed TRB-A/B primer pool. TCRdb processed the multiplex PCR reads anew with MiXCR; each CDR3 protein has one entry. The table includes approximately 13,000 distinct CDR3 sequences, under 30% detected once.

The receptor comes from a human donor in good health. Material: blood. V gene TRBV11-2 combines with J gene TRBJ1-5; D might be TRBD1 (5 bases). Here the CDR3 DNA reads TGTGCCAGCAGCCCTGGGGTAGGGGTGGATAGCAATCAGCCCCAGCATTTT. Translation gives CASSPGVGVDSNQPQHF.